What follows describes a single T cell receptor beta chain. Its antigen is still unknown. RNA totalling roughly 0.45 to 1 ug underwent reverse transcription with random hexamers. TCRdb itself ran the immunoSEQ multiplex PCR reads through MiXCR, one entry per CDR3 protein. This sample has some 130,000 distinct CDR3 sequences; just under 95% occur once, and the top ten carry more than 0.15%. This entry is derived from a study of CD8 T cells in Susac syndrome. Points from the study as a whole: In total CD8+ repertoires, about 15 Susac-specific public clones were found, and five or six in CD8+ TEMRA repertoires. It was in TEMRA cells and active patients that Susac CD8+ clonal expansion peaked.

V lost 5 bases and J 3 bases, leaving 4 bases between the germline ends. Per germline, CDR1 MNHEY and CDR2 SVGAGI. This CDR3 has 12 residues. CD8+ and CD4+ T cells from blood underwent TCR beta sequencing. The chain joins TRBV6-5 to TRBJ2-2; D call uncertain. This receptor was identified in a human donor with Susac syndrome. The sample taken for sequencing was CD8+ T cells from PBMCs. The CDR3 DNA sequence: TGTGCCAGCAGTGTCGACACCGGGGAGCTGTTTTTT. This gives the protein CASSVDTGELFF.